This T cell receptor beta chain was recovered during a study of T-cell memory formation after mild COVID-19. Overall study: For the most part, TCR clusters were specific to one donor. The study's findings and limits: Mainly in CM and EM were contracting CD4+ clones; CD8+ were in EMRA. Several responding clones turned up in pre-infection memory, indicating that cross-reactive memory may have taken part.

TCRdb fed the 5' RACE reads into MiXCR, producing one record per CDR3 protein. The sample contains roughly 310,000 distinct CDR3 sequences, 15% to 20% of which appear only once. As to this clonotype: As yet, its antigen is unknown.

The J segment lost 2 bases and the V segment lost 6 bases, leaving 7 bases of the junction unmatched. The CDR3 loop spans 15 amino acids. The chain is built from TRBV12-3 or TRBV12-4 and TRBJ2-5; the match to TRBD2 covers 9 bases. The receptor's source is a man between 18 and 35 years old who had mild COVID-19 (a few samples of this study predate the infection). Cell type and time point are not known. The sample comprised PBMCs or a T cell subset sorted from them (not recorded which). The CDR3 DNA reads TGTGCCAGCAGCCCCGGCGGGGGGGCGCAAGAGACCCAGTACTTC. Its protein is CASSPGGGAQETQYF.